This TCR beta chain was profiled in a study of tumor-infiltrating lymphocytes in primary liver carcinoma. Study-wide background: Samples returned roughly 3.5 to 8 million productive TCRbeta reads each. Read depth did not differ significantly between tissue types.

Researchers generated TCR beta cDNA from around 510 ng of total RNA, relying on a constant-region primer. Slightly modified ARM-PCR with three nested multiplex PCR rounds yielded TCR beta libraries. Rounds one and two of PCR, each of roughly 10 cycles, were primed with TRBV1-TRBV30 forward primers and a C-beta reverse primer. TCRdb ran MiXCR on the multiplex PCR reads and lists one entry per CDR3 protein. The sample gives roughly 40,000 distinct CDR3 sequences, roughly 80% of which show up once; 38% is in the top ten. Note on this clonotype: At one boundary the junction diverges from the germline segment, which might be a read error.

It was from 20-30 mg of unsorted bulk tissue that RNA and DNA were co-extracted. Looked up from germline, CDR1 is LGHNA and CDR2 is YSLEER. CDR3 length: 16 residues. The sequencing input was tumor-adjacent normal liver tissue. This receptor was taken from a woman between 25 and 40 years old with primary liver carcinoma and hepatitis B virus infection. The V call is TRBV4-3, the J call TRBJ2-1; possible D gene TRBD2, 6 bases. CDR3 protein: CACNQDAGSSYNEEFF. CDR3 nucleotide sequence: TGCGCCTGCAATCAAGATGCGGGAAGCTCCTACAATGAGGAGTTCTTC.